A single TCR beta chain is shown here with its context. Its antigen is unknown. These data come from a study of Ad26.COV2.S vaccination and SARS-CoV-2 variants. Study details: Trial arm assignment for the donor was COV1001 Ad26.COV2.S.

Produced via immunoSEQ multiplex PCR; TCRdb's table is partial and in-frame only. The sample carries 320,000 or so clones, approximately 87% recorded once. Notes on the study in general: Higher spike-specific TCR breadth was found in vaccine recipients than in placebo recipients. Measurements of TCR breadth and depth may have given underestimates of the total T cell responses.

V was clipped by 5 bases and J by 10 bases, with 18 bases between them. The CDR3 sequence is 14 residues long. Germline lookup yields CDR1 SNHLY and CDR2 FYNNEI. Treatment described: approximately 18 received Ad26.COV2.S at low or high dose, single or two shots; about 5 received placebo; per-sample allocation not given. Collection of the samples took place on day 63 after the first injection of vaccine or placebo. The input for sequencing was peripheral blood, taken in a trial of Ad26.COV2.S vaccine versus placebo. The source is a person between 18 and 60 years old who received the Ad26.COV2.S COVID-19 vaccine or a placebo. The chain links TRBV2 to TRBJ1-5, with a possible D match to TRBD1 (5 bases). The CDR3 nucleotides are TGTGCCAGCAGTCCCAGGGCCGCGGGAGGCCCCCAGCATTTT. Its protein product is CASSPRAAGGPQHF.